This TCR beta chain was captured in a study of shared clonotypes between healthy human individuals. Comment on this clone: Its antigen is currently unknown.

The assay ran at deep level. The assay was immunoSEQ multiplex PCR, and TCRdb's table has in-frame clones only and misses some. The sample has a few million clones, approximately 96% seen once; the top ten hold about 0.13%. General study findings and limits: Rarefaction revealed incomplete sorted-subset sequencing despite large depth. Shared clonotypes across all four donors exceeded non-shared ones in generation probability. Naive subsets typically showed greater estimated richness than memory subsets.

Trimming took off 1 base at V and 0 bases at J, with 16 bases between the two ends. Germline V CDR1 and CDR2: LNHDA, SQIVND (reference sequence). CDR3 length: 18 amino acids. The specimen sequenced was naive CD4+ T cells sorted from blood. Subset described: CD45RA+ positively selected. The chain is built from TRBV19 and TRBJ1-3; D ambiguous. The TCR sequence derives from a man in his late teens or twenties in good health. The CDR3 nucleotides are TGTGCCAGTAGTATAGTATCTATCCTAGCACTCTCTGGAAACACCATATATTTT. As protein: CASSIVSILALSGNTIYF.